The 25 T cell receptor beta chains in this list originate from one sample, sequenced in a study of graft-versus-host responses after intestinal transplantation. Antigens of these TCRs are unknown. Here immunoSEQ multiplex PCR was the method, and the copy in TCRdb shows in-frame clones only, minus some. Found here are about 120,000 clones, about 93% of them singletons; the top ten hold around 0.12%. The starting material was unstimulated CD4+ T cells sorted from spleen or lymph node cells, obtained before intestinal transplant. These receptors came from a human donor who received an intestinal transplant.

The J gene is TRBJ1-5, the V gene TRBV6-6; a possible D gene is TRBD1 (6 bases). The CDR3 extends over 14 amino acids. Germline-derived CDR1 and CDR2 are MNHNY and SVGAGI (reference sequence). V was pared by 5 bases and J by 8 bases, with 16 bases between. This CDR3 reads CASSVGGGEKPQHF. The CDR3 nucleotides are TGTGCCAGCAGTGTAGGGGGGGGCGAAAAGCCCCAGCATTTT.

The genes are TRBV5-1 and TRBJ2-7; TRBD1 matches 8 bases. The CDR3 consists of 14 residues. CDR1 is SGHRS and CDR2 is YFSETQ in the germline V gene. Trimming took 4 bases from V and 1 from J; bases not matched to a gene: 4. For the CDR3, the DNA is TGCGCCAGCAGCCTAAGACAGGGGTCCTACGAGCAGTACTTC. It codes for CASSLRQGSYEQYF.

The V gene is TRBV6-6, the J gene TRBJ2-7, with TRBD1 matching over 11 bases. Germline-derived CDR1 and CDR2 are MNHNY and SVGAGI (reference sequence). V trimming: 5 bases; J trimming: 0 bases; junction bases outside the gene matches: 3. The CDR3 has 15 amino acids. As DNA, the CDR3 is TGTGCCAGCAGTGGGGGGACAGGGGGCTCCTACGAGCAGTACTTC. Translating it yields CASSGGTGGSYEQYF.

The chain has TRBV25-1 and TRBJ2-1; 14 nucleotides align to TRBD2. CDR3 length equals 15 residues. CDR1 is MGHDK, CDR2 SYGVNS, per germline. CDR3 region: CANPGTSGRSDEQFF. The CDR3 DNA follows: TGTGCTAACCCCGGGACTAGCGGGAGATCGGATGAGCAGTTCTTC.

This chain connects TRBV11-2 to TRBJ1-2; 8 bases are shared with TRBD1. Germline V gives CDR1 SGHAT, CDR2 FQNNGV. This CDR3 comprises 14 residues. The V segment lost 1 base and the J segment 7 bases; nucleotides outside the gene matches: 5. Here the CDR3 reads CASSLAQGAGGYTF. In DNA form, the CDR3 reads TGTGCCAGCAGCTTAGCCCAGGGGGCGGGTGGCTACACCTTC.

The chain recombines TRBV7-3 with TRBJ2-3; TRBD1 matches 7 bases. V trimming: 5 bases; J trimming: 4 bases; junction bases outside the gene matches: 6. Germline lookup yields CDR1 SGHTA and CDR2 FQGTGA. The CDR3 totals 14 residues. The CDR3 sequence is CASSPGQVSDTQYF. The CDR3 coding sequence is TGTGCCAGCAGCCCCGGACAGGTTTCAGATACGCAGTATTTT.

This sequence joins TRBV6-5 and TRBJ2-7, with 7 bases matching TRBD1. Trimming removed 6 bases from V and 3 bases from J; junction bases left unmatched: 8. This CDR3 region has 14 residues. From germline, CDR1 is MNHEY and CDR2 SVGAGI. This CDR3 is CASSRQGWNYEQYF. The CDR3 nucleotides are TGTGCCAGCAGCCGACAGGGATGGAACTACGAGCAGTACTTC.

On this clone: Other DNA sequences in the same sample also yield this CDR3. The J gene is TRBJ2-7, the V gene TRBV6-6, with D unresolved. Per germline, CDR1 MNHNY and CDR2 SVGAGI (reference sequence). Trimming left V 0 bases short and J 1 base short, with 7 bases between. The CDR3 length is 14 residues. In nucleotides, the CDR3 is TGTGCCAGCAGTTACTCTGGCAGATCCTACGAGCAGTACTTC. This encodes CASSYSGRSYEQYF.

The rearrangement joins TRBV5-1 to TRBJ2-7; TRBD2 aligns across 14 bases. CDR3 length: 19 amino acids. Germline CDR1 is SGHRS and CDR2 is YFSETQ. V shed 0 bases and J 1 base; nucleotides not matched to a gene: 9. The CDR3 DNA reads TGCGCCAGCAGCTTGGAGGGGACTAGCGGGAGACGGTGGTCCTACGAGCAGTACTTC. Translated: CASSLEGTSGRRWSYEQYF.

The V gene is TRBV6-1, the J gene TRBJ2-7; TRBD1 aligns across 10 bases. The J segment lost 4 bases and the V segment lost 3 bases, leaving 9 bases of the junction unmatched. Germline V gene sequence: CDR1 MNHNS, CDR2 SASEGT. The CDR3 length is 16 residues. CDR3 loop: CASSDKRQGAPYEQYF. CDR3 in DNA: TGTGCCAGCAGTGACAAACGACAGGGGGCCCCATACGAGCAGTACTTC.

This clone has just a few counts. V is TRBV19 and J is TRBJ1-4; D may be TRBD1 (5 bases). Germline CDR1 LNHDA, CDR2 SQIVND (reference sequence). The V end was cut by 6 bases, the J end by 0 bases, with 14 bases between. The CDR3 contains 16 residues. CDR3 sequence: CASSTNRPPTNEKLFF. CDR3 nucleotides: TGTGCCAGTAGCACCAACAGGCCCCCAACTAATGAAAAACTGTTTTTT. Full variable domain (outside the CDR3, taken from reference TRBV19 and TRBJ1-4): DGGITQSPKYLFRKEGQNVTLSCEQNLNHDAMYWYRQDPGQGLRLIYYSQIVNDFQKGDIAEGYSVSREKKESFPLTVTSAQKNPTAFYLCASSTNRPPTNEKLFFGSGTQLSVL.

This sequence joins TRBV15 and TRBJ1-3, with TRBD1 as a possible D gene (5 bases). V lost 1 base and J 2 bases, leaving 12 bases between the germline ends. Germline values: CDR1 LNHNV, CDR2 YYDKDF (reference sequence). This CDR3 spans 16 amino acids. CDR3 in amino acids: CATSRVGGLAGNTIYF. In DNA, the CDR3 is TGTGCCACCAGCAGAGTGGGGGGATTGGCTGGAAACACCATATATTTT. Full variable domain (missing parts from reference TRBV15 and TRBJ1-3): DAMVIQNPRYQVTQFGKPVTLSCSQTLNHNVMYWYQQKSSQAPKLLFHYYDKDFNNEADTPDNFQSRRPNTSFCFLDIRSPGLGDTAMYLCATSRVGGLAGNTIYFGEGSWLTVV.

This CDR3 is CASSPEPTSGRVSYEQYF. The DNA of the CDR3 is TGCGCCAGCAGCCCGGAACCGACTAGCGGGAGAGTCTCCTACGAGCAGTACTTC. The gene calls are TRBV4-1 and TRBJ2-7; 12 nucleotides line up with TRBD2. Trimming cost V 4 bases and J 0 bases; bases outside gene matches: 10. The germline V gene has CDR1 MGHRA and CDR2 YSYEKL. The CDR3 length is 18 residues.

A single count supports this clone. The chain has TRBV6-1 and TRBJ1-2; D is unresolved. This CDR3 is 15 amino acids long. CDR1 MNHNS and CDR2 SASEGT come from the germline V gene. Trimming shortened V by 2 bases and J by 6 bases, and 16 bases separated the two germline ends. The DNA of the CDR3 is TGTGCCAGCAGTGAATGGGGAGCCCTTGGAGATGGCTACACCTTC. It specifies CASSEWGALGDGYTF.

The V call is TRBV10-1, the J call TRBJ2-7, with TRBD2 matching 8 bases. V lost 6 bases to trimming and J lost 3 bases; unmatched junction nucleotides: 7. The CDR3 runs 14 residues. Germline loops: CDR1 WNHNN, CDR2 SYGVQD (reference sequence). The CDR3 bases are TGCGCCAGCAGCCCCGGGGGGGCGAGCTACGAGCAGTACTTC. Its translation: CASSPGGASYEQYF.

The chain uses TRBV6-1 and TRBJ2-7; perhaps TRBD1 as D (6 bases). Germline CDR1 and CDR2: MNHNS and SASEGT. The CDR3 is 12 residues long. Deletions cut 3 bases from V and 9 bases from J, with 12 bases between. The CDR3 here is CASSDWTAGQYF. CDR3 nucleotides: TGTGCCAGCAGTGACTGGACAGCCGGGCAGTACTTC.

The chain recombines TRBV11-2 with TRBJ2-5; 7 positions match TRBD1. This CDR3 region has 15 residues. The germline V gene has CDR1 SGHAT and CDR2 FQNNGV. Trimming took 4 bases from V and 1 from J; bases not matched to a gene: 6. CDR3 in DNA: TGTGCCAGCAGCTATGACAGGGCTGGCCAAGAGACCCAGTACTTC. Protein sequence: CASSYDRAGQETQYF.

The chain recombines TRBV11-2 with TRBJ1-2; D perhaps matches TRBD1 (5 bases). V was shortened by 1 base and J by 8 bases, with 11 bases between the two germline ends. This CDR3 has 13 amino acids. In germline, CDR1 is SGHAT, CDR2 FQNNGV. As DNA, the CDR3 is TGTGCCAGCAGCTTAGTTGGGGCTACGGGCTACACCTTC. Encoded protein: CASSLVGATGYTF.

This clone was counted only a few times. The chain recombines TRBV18 with TRBJ1-2; the match to TRBD1 covers 10 bases. Germline V gene sequence: CDR1 KGHSH, CDR2 LQKENI. After removal of 3 bases from V and 4 bases from J, the junction contained 14 bases not matched to a gene. This CDR3 region has 18 residues. CDR3 coding DNA: TGTGCCAGCTCACCTCCGGGACAGGGGCGCCTGCTTGGCTATGGCTACACCTTC. Translating gives CASSPPGQGRLLGYGYTF.

The chain joins TRBV27 to TRBJ2-1; 13 nucleotides agree with TRBD2. The germline V gene has CDR1 MNHEY and CDR2 SMNVEV (reference sequence). The junction had 9 bases not matched to a gene; V was cut back by 3 bases and J by 10 bases. The CDR3 extends over 16 amino acids. The CDR3 sequence: CASSLSRTSGRGEQFF. The CDR3 coding sequence is TGTGCCAGCAGTTTGTCTAGGACTAGCGGGAGAGGGGAGCAGTTCTTC.

The CDR3 DNA follows: TGTGCCAGCAGCTCACGGGACTTCTATGGCTACACCTTC. Its protein is CASSSRDFYGYTF. The V call is TRBV7-9, the J call TRBJ1-2; D possibly corresponds to TRBD1 (5 bases). V lost 4 bases, J lost 4 bases, and 10 bases lay in between. This CDR3 has 13 amino acids. CDR1 is SEHNR and CDR2 is FQNEAQ in the germline V gene (reference sequence).

A single count supports this clone. This chain uses TRBV6-1 with TRBJ1-5; 7 nucleotides match TRBD1. The ends lost 1 base at V and 9 bases at J; junction bases unmatched: 9. Germline V lookup: CDR1 MNHNS, CDR2 SASEGT. There are 15 residues in the CDR3. As DNA, the CDR3 is TGTGCCAGCAGTGAAGGGCAAGGGGGCGTCGTGCCCCAGCATTTT. Protein: CASSEGQGGVVPQHF.

The rearrangement joins TRBV10-1 to TRBJ2-4; 9 nucleotides agree with TRBD1. CDR3 length: 15 residues. Germline trimming cut 2 bases from V and 3 bases from J; bases unmatched to any gene: 2. The germline CDR1 and CDR2 sequences are WNHNN and SYGVQD (reference sequence). CDR3: CASSEGQGSKNIQYF. The CDR3 region has the DNA TGCGCCAGCAGTGAGGGACAGGGGAGCAAAAACATTCAGTACTTC.

The count of this clone is one. The rearrangement uses TRBV6-6 and TRBJ1-4; 7 nucleotides match TRBD1. V gave up 5 bases and J gave up 7 bases; unmatched junction bases: 10. Per the germline V gene, CDR1 is MNHNY and CDR2 is SVGAGI (reference sequence). The CDR3 has 15 residues. The CDR3 is CASSRRTGGGEKLFF. For the CDR3, the DNA is TGTGCCAGCAGTCGCCGGACAGGAGGAGGTGAAAAACTGTTTTTT.

The chain is built from TRBV11-1 and TRBJ2-7; 8 nucleotides align to TRBD2. V was clipped by 6 bases and J by 6 bases; unmatched bases: 16. Germline loops: CDR1 SGHAT, CDR2 FQDESV (reference sequence). CDR3 length: 16 amino acids. In DNA, the CDR3 is TGTGCCAGCAGAGCAACCCTTAAAGCGGGAGTCGGCGAGCAGTACTTC. Translation gives CASRATLKAGVGEQYF.